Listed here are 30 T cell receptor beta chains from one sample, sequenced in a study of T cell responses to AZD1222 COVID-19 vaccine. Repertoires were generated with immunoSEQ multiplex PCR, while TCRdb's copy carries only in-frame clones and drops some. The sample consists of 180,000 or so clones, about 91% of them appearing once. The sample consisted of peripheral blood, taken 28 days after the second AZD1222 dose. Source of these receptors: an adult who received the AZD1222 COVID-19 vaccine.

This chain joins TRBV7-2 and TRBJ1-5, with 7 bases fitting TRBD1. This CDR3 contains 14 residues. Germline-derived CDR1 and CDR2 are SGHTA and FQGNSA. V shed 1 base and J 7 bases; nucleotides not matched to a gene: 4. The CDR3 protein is CASSLVRGEQPQHF. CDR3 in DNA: TGTGCCAGCAGCTTAGTCAGGGGGGAGCAGCCCCAGCATTTT. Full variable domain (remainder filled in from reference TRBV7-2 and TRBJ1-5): GAGVSQSPSNKVTEKGKDVELRCDPISGHTALYWYRQSLGQGLEFLIYFQGNSAPDKSGLPSDRFSAERTGGSVSTLTIQRTQQEDSAVYLCASSLVRGEQPQHFGDGTRLSIL.

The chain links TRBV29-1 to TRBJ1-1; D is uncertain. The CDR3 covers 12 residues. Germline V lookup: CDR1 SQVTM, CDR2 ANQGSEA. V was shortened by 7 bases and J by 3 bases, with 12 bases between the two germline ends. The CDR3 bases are TGCAGCGCTGCAATCGGGGACACTGAAGCTTTCTTT. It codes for CSAAIGDTEAFF.

The CDR3 loop is CASSYPSTTNEKLFF. The CDR3 DNA follows: TGTGCCAGCAGCTATCCTTCGACAACTAATGAAAAACTGTTTTTT. This chain uses TRBV7-9 with TRBJ1-4; D is unresolved. The CDR3 has 15 residues. Trimming left V 4 bases short and J 0 bases short, with 9 bases between. CDR1 SEHNR and CDR2 FQNEAQ come from the germline V gene (reference sequence). Supplemented by reference TRBV7-9 and TRBJ1-4, the full variable domain reads DTGVSQNPRHKITKRGQNVTFRCDPISEHNRLYWYRQTLGQGPEFLTYFQNEAQLEKSRLLSDRFSAERPKGSFSTLEIQRTEQGDSAMYLCASSYPSTTNEKLFFGSGTQLSVL.

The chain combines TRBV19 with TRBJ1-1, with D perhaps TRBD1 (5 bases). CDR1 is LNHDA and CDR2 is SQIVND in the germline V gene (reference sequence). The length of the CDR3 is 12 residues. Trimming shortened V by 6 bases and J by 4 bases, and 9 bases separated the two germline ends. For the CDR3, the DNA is TGTGCCAGTAGCCCCAGGGCCACTGAAGCTTTCTTT. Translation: CASSPRATEAFF.

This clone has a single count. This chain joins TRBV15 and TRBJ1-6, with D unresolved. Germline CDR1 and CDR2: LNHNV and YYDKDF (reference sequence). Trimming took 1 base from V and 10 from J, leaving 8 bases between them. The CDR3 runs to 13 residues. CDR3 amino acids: CATSRVAGSPLHF. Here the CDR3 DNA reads TGTGCCACCAGCAGAGTAGCGGGATCACCCCTCCACTTT.

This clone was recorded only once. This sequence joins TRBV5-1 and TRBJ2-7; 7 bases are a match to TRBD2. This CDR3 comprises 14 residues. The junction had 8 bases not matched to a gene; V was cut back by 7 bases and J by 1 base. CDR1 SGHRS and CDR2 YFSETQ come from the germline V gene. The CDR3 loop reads CASSPLAFSYEQYF. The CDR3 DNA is TGCGCCAGCTCGCCACTAGCGTTTTCCTACGAGCAGTACTTC.

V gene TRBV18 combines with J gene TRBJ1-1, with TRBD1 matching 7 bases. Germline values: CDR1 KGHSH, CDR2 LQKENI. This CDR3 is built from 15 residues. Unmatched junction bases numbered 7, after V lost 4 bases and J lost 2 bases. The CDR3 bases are TGTGCCAGCTCACTAGGACAGGCCGTTAACACTGAAGCTTTCTTT. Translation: CASSLGQAVNTEAFF. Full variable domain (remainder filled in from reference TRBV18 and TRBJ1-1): NAGVMQNPRHLVRRRGQEARLRCSPMKGHSHVYWYRQLPEEGLKFMVYLQKENIIDESGMPKERFSAEFPKEGPSILRIQQVVRGDSAAYFCASSLGQAVNTEAFFGQGTRLTVV.

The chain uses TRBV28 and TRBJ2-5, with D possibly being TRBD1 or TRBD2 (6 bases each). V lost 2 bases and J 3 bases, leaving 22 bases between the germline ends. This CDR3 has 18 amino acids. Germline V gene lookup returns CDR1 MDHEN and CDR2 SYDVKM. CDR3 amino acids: CASSLGQGWRVSEETQYF. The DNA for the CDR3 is TGTGCCAGCAGTTTAGGTCAGGGGTGGAGGGTTTCGGAAGAGACCCAGTACTTC.

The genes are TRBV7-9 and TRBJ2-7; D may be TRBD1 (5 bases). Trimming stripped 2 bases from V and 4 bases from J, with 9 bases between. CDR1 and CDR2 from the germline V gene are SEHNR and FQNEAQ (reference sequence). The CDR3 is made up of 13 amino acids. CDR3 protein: CASSLYDSYEQYF. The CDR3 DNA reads TGTGCCAGCAGCTTATACGACAGTTACGAGCAGTACTTC.

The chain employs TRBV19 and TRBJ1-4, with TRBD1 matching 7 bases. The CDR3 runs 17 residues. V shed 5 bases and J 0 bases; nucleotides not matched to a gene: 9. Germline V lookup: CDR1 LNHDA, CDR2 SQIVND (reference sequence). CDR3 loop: CASSLGTATPTNEKLFF. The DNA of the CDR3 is TGTGCCAGTAGTCTTGGGACAGCTACTCCAACTAATGAAAAACTGTTTTTT.

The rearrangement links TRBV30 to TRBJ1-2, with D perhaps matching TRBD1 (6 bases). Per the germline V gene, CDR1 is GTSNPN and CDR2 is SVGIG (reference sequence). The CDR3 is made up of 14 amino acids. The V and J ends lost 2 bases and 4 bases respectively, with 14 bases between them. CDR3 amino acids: CAWSRRGQRYGYTF. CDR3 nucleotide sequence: TGTGCCTGGAGTAGGCGGGGACAACGCTATGGCTACACCTTC.

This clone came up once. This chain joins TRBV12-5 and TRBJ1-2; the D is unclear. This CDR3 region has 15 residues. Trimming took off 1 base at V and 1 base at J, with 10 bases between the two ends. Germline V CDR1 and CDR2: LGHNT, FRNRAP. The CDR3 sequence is CASGLGPGVNYGYTF. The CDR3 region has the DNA TGTGCTAGTGGTTTGGGTCCCGGGGTTAACTATGGCTACACCTTC.

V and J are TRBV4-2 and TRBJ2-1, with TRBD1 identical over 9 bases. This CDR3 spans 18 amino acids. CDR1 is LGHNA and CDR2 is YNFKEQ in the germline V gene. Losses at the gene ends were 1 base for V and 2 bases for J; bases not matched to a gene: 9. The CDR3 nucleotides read TGTGCCAGCAGCCAAGCTTGGGACAGGGATTTCACCTACAATGAGCAGTTCTTC. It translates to CASSQAWDRDFTYNEQFF.

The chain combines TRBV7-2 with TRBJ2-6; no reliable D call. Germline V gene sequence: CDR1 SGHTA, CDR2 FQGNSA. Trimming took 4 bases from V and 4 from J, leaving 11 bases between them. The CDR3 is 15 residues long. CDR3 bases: TGTGCCAGCAGCTCCAACCGGCTCGGGGCCAACGTCCTGACTTTC. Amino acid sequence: CASSSNRLGANVLTF.

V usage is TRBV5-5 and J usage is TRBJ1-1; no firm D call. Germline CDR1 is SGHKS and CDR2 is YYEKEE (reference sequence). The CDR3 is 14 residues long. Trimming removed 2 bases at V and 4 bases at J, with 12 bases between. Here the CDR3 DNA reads TGTGCCAGCAGCTTAATGGGGTCGGGCACTGAAGCTTTCTTT. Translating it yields CASSLMGSGTEAFF.

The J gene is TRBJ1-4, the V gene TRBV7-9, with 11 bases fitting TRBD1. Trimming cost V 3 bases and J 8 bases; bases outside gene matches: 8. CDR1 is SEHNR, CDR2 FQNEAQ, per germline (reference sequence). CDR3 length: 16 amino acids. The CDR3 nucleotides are TGTGCCAGCAGCTTGTTGGGCGGACAGGGGGCGGAAAAACTGTTTTTT. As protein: CASSLLGGQGAEKLFF.

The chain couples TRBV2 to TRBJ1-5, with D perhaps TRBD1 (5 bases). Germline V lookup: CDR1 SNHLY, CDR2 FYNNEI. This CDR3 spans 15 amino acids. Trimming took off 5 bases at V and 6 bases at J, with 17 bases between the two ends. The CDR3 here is CASSPPGNVGQPQHF. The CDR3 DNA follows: TGTGCCAGCAGTCCCCCAGGGAACGTGGGTCAGCCCCAGCATTTT. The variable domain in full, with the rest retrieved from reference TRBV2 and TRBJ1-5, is EPEVTQTPSHQVTQMGQEVILRCVPISNHLYFYWYRQILGQKVEFLVSFYNNEISEKSEIFDDQFSVERPDGSNFTLKIRSTKLEDSAMYFCASSPPGNVGQPQHFGDGTRLSIL.

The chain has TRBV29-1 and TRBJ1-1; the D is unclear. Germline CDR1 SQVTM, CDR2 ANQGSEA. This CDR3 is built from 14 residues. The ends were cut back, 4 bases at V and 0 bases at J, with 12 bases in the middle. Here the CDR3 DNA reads TGCAGCGTTGGGCTTACAGAAATGAACACTGAAGCTTTCTTT. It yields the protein CSVGLTEMNTEAFF.

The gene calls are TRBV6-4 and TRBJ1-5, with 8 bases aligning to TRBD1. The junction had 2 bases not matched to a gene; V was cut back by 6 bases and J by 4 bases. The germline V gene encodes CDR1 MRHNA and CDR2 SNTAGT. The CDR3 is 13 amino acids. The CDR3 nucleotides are TGTGCCAGCAGCCGGACAGGGAATCAGCCCCAGCATTTT. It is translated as CASSRTGNQPQHF.

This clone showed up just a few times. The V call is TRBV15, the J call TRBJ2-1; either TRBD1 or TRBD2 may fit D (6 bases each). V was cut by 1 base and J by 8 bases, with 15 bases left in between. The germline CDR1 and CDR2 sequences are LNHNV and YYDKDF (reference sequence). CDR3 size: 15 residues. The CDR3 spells CATSRVGGLWDEQFF. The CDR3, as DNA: TGTGCCACCAGCAGAGTAGGGGGGCTGTGGGATGAGCAGTTCTTC.

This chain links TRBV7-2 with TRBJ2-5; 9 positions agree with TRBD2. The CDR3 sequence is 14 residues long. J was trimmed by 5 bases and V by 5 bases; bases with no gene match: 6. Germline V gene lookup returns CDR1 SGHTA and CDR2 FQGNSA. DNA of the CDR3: TGTGCCAGCAGCCCCACGGGACTAGCCGAGACCCAGTACTTC. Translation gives CASSPTGLAETQYF.

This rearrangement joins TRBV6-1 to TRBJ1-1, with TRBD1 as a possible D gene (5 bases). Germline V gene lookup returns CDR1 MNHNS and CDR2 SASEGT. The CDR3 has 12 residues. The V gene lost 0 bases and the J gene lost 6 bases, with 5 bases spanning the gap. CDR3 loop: CASSEAGPEAFF. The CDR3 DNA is TGTGCCAGCAGTGAAGCGGGGCCTGAAGCTTTCTTT.

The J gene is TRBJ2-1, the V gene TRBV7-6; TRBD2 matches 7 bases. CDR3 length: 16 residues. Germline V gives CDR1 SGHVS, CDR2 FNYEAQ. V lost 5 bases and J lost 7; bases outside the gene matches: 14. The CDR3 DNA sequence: TGTGCCAGCAGCGCTGTTGGGCCACTCGGGGGGAATGAGCAGTTCTTC. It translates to CASSAVGPLGGNEQFF. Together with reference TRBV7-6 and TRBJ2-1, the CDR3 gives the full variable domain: GAGVSQSPRYKVTKRGQDVALRCDPISGHVSLYWYRQALGQGPEFLTYFNYEAQQDKSGLPNDRFSAERPEGSISTLTIQRTEQRDSAMYRCASSAVGPLGGNEQFFGPGTRLTVL.

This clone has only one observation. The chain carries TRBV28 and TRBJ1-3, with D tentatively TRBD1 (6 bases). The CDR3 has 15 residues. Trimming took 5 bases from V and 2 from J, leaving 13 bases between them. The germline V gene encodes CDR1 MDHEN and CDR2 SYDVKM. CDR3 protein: CASSTPGAAGNTIYF. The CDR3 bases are TGTGCCAGCAGTACCCCAGGGGCAGCTGGAAACACCATATATTTT.

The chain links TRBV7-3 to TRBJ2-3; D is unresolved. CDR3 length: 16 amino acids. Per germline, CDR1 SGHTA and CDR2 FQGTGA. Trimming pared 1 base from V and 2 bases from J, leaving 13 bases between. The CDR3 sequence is CASSLMGWFYTDTQYF. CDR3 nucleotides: TGTGCCAGCAGCTTAATGGGGTGGTTCTACACAGATACGCAGTATTTT.

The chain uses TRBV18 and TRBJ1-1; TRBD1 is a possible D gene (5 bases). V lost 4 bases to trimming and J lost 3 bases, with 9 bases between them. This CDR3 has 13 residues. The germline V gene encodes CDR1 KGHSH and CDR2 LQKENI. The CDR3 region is CASSRGLDTEAFF. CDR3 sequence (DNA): TGTGCCAGCTCACGGGGGTTGGACACTGAAGCTTTCTTT.

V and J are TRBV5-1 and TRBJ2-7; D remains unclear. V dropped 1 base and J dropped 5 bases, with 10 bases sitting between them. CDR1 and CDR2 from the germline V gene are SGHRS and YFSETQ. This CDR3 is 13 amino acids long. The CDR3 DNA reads TGCGCCAGCAGCTTGATTTCACAACACGAGCAGTACTTC. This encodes CASSLISQHEQYF.

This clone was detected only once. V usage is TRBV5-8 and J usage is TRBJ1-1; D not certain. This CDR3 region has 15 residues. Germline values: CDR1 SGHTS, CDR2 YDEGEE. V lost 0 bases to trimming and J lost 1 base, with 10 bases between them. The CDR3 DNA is TGTGCCAGCAGCTTGGGGGGTCGGAGGAACACTGAAGCTTTCTTT. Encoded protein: CASSLGGRRNTEAFF.

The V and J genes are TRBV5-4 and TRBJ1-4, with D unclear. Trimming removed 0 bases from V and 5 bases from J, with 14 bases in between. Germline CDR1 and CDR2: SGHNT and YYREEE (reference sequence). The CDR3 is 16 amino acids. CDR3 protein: CASSLGGVGSNEKLFF. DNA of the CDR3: TGTGCCAGCAGCTTGGGTGGGGTAGGGTCCAATGAAAAACTGTTTTTT. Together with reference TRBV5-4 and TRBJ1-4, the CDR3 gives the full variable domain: ETGVTQSPTHLIKTRGQQVTLRCSSQSGHNTVSWYQQALGQGPQFIFQYYREEENGRGNFPPRFSGLQFPNYSSELNVNALELDDSALYLCASSLGGVGSNEKLFFGSGTQLSVL.

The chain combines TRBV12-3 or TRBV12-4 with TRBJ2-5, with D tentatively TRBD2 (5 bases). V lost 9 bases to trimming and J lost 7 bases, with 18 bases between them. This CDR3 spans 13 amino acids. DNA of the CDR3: TGTGCCAGTACCTGGGCTAGCAGCGGGACCCAGTACTTC. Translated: CASTWASSGTQYF.